These T cell receptor beta chains were read from a single sample in a study of cytomegalovirus exposure and HLA in healthy donors. The data were produced by immunoSEQ multiplex PCR, yet TCRdb's version contains in-frame clones alone and is incomplete. In the table there are about 160,000 clones, 60% to 85% of which are singletons. Sample: PBMCs. The receptors stem from a woman aged 25 to 39 in good health and CMV-seronegative. Each CDR3 is given with its conserved first and last residue. D genes are given only for firm matches. The listing skips clone size in some rows; elsewhere it reads once, few, many or a size class.

V gene,D gene,clone size,J gene,CDR3 DNA,CDR3 protein
TRBV7-9,TRBD2,NA,TRBJ2-1,TGTGCCAGCAGCTTGGGACTAGCGGGGGGGCGATCCTACAATGAGCAGTTCTTC,CASSLGLAGGRSYNEQFF
TRBV5-4,NA,NA,TRBJ1-1,TGTGCCAGCAGCCGCGGTGGGGGACTCGAGAACACTGAAGCTTTCTTT,CASSRGGGLENTEAFF
TRBV5-1,TRBD1,NA,TRBJ1-2,TGCGCCAGCAGCTTGGCCCCAGGGACAGGGGATGTCTATGGCTACACCTTC,CASSLAPGTGDVYGYTF
TRBV7-9,NA,NA,TRBJ1-3,TGTGCCAGCAGCCTTTATTCAGGGTCACCTGGAAACACCATATATTTT,CASSLYSGSPGNTIYF
TRBV2,TRBD1,NA,TRBJ1-3,TGTGCCAGCAGACAGGGGCTCTCTGGAAACACCATATATTTT,CASRQGLSGNTIYF
TRBV5-6,NA,NA,TRBJ1-6,TGTGCCAGCAGCTTGGACAGGGACTATGGATCACCCCTCCACTTT,CASSLDRDYGSPLHF
TRBV5-4,TRBD1,NA,TRBJ2-7,TGTGCCAGCAGCTCAAACCGGGACAGGTGGCCCTACGAGCAGTACTTC,CASSSNRDRWPYEQYF
TRBV12-5,NA,NA,TRBJ1-4,TGTGCTAGTGGTTTGGTACCCGGGGGAAGTGAAAAACTGTTTTTT,CASGLVPGGSEKLFF
TRBV14,NA,few,TRBJ1-6,TGTGCCAGCAGCCAAGATTTAGTGAATTCACCCCTCCACTTT,CASSQDLVNSPLHF
TRBV25-1,NA,NA,TRBJ2-3,TGTGCCAGCAGGAGGGGGGATACGCAGTATTTT,CASRRGDTQYF
TRBV6-1,NA,NA,TRBJ2-3,TGTGCCAGCAGTGAAGTCCTCTTCCGGGGATCCACAGATACGCAGTATTTT,CASSEVLFRGSTDTQYF
TRBV29-1,TRBD1,NA,TRBJ2-5,TGCAGCTTGACCGGGACAGATCAAGAGACCCAGTACTTC,CSLTGTDQETQYF
TRBV2,TRBD1,NA,TRBJ1-5,TGTGCCAGCAGTGATGGGACAGAGAGCAATCAGCCCCAGCATTTT,CASSDGTESNQPQHF
TRBV7-8,NA,NA,TRBJ2-1,TGTGCCAGCGGGGGGCCTAGCGGCACCTACAATGAGCAGTTCTTC,CASGGPSGTYNEQFF
TRBV7-2,TRBD1,NA,TRBJ1-2,TGTGCCAGCAGCCACGGGACAGTATCGGCGTATGGCTACACCTTC,CASSHGTVSAYGYTF
TRBV5-1,TRBD1,NA,TRBJ1-2,TGCGCCAGCAGCTTGGGGGACAGGGGCTATGGCTACACCTTC,CASSLGDRGYGYTF
TRBV10-3,NA,once,TRBJ2-2,TGTGCCATCAGTGAAAACGGGGTAGGGAACACCGGGGAGCTGTTTTTT,CAISENGVGNTGELFF
TRBV28,NA,few,TRBJ1-4,TGTGCCAGCAGTAGTAGTTGGGGCCATAATGAAAAACTGTTTTTT,CASSSSWGHNEKLFF
TRBV7-9,TRBD1,NA,TRBJ1-6,TGTGCCAGCAGCTTACAGGGGGAAAATTCACCCCTCCACTTT,CASSLQGENSPLHF
TRBV5-1,TRBD2,few,TRBJ2-5,TGCGCCAGCAGCTTGGCGGGGGGGGAGACCCAGTACTTC,CASSLAGGETQYF
TRBV7-9,NA,few,TRBJ2-1,TGTGCCAGCAGCTTAAACTACAATGGTGAGCAGTTCTTC,CASSLNYNGEQFF
TRBV6-6,TRBD1,NA,TRBJ1-4,TGTGCCAGCAGGTCATGGACAGGGGGCGAAAAACTGTTTTTT,CASRSWTGGEKLFF
TRBV5-4,NA,NA,TRBJ2-5,TGTGCCAGCAGCGGGTTACAGGGCCAGCAAGAGACCCAGTACTTC,CASSGLQGQQETQYF
TRBV18,TRBD1,NA,TRBJ1-4,TGTGCCAGCTCTCCCGGGACAGCTAATGAAAAACTGTTTTTT,CASSPGTANEKLFF
TRBV5-1,NA,NA,TRBJ2-3,TGCGCCAGCAGATTAGGGGGACCCAGCACAGATACGCAGTATTTT,CASRLGGPSTDTQYF
TRBV2,NA,once,TRBJ2-1,TGTGCCAGTGGCGGATACAATGAGCAGTTCTTC,CASGGYNEQFF
TRBV18,TRBD1,NA,TRBJ1-2,TGTGCCAGCTCACCAGTACCTCGGACAGGGGGCGTGAACTATGGCTACACCTTC,CASSPVPRTGGVNYGYTF
TRBV28,TRBD1,NA,TRBJ2-5,TGTGCCAGCAGCCACCCCGGTTCTGGCAGGGGGTACCAAGAGACCCAGTACTTC,CASSHPGSGRGYQETQYF
TRBV18,TRBD1,NA,TRBJ1-5,TGTGCCAGCTCAGGGACAGGGGGCTCGGATCAGCCCCAGCATTTT,CASSGTGGSDQPQHF